The sequence of this T cell receptor beta chain was determined in a study of PD-1 blockade in mismatch repair-deficient tumors (dated by TCRdb to 2016 to 2017). In terms of the full investigation: The trial enrolled 86 consecutive patients with roughly 11 mismatch repair-deficient cancer types between late 2013 and September 2016, all previously treated and progressing. Tumor-associated T cell clones in the peripheral blood of patients responding to PD-1 blockade were tracked using deep sequencing of TCR CDR3 regions. Study-level results and caveats: Rapid expansion after pembrolizumab followed by contraction, generally before radiologic responses, was shown by tumor-resident clones, which were often undetectable in blood before treatment.

Trimming removed 5 bases from V and 8 bases from J, leaving 13 bases between the germline ends. Via the germline V gene, CDR1 is SNHLY and CDR2 FYNNEI. Including the terminal cysteine and phenylalanine, the CDR3 comprises 13 residues. The CDR3 DNA has 39 bases and is translated from base 1. Worth noting for this clone: The target of this receptor is not known. No quality values exist for individual bases; no much larger clone is one base distant.

Libraries came from the immunoSEQ multiplex PCR assay. In its TCRdb copy, this immuneACCESS table keeps in-frame sequences only and misses some clones. Where compared with another copy, unresolved V genes explain less than half of these, and the others have no known cause. The sample table lists over 100,000 clones, 70% to 80% of them with a count of one. The leading ten clones occupy 4.7% of the sample. For every enrolled patient, mismatch repair deficiency was confirmed by either polymerase chain reaction or immunohistochemistry. TCR sequencing was performed for a few patients who responded to pembrolizumab therapy. In the phase II trial, pembrolizumab PD-1 blockade was tested prospectively in advanced mismatch repair-deficient cancers, no matter which tissue of origin the cancers came from. Serial peripheral blood T cell samples were collected before and at multiple times after starting PD-1 blockade. Blood sampling times were reported as weeks after the first pembrolizumab dose.

The chain uses TRBV2 and TRBJ2-1, and the D gene may be TRBD1, 6 bases matching. This specimen was peripheral blood, taken about 13 months after starting pembrolizumab. This TCR came from an adult with mismatch repair-deficient cancer. The CDR3 corresponds to CASSNRVGDEQFF. The sequence in DNA is TGTGCCAGCAGTAACAGGGTGGGCGATGAGCAGTTCTTC.